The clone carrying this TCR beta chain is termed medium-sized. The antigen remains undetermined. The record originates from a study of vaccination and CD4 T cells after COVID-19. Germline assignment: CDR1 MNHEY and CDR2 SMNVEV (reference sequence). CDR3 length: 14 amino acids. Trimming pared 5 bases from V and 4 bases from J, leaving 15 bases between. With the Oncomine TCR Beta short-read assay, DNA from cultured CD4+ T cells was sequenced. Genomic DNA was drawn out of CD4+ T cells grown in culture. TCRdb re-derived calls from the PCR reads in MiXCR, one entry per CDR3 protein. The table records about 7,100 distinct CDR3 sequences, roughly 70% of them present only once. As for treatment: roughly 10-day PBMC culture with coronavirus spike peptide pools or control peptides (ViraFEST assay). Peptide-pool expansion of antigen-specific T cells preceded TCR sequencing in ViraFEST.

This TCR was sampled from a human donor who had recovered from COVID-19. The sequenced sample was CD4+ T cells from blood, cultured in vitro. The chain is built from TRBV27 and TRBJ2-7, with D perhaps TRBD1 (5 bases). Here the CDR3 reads CASSPTGLLYEQYF. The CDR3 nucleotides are TGTGCCAGCAGTCCAACAGGCCTGCTTTACGAGCAGTACTTC.